Shown below are 25 T cell receptor beta chains from a single sample sequenced in a study of T cells after yellow fever vaccination. TCRdb reprocessed the 5' RACE reads with MiXCR, giving one entry per CDR3 protein. The sample records some 420,000 distinct CDR3 sequences, about 19% being singletons. The source was PBMCs, collected before the yellow fever booster vaccination. All receptors come from a man aged 18 to 29 who received the YFV17D yellow fever vaccine.

The chain joins TRBV5-1 to TRBJ1-1, with TRBD1 matching over 7 bases. This CDR3 comprises 13 residues. Germline CDR1 reads SGHRS; CDR2 reads YFSETQ. J was trimmed by 4 bases and V by 7 bases; bases with no gene match: 7. CDR3 DNA sequence: TGCGCCAGCGGCGGACAGGAGGGCACTGAAGCTTTCTTT. This gives the protein CASGGQEGTEAFF.

This chain joins TRBV6-2 or TRBV6-3 and TRBJ1-2; 7 bases match TRBD1. The ends lost 0 bases at V and 4 bases at J; junction bases unmatched: 14. This CDR3 has 18 residues. The germline CDR1 and CDR2 sequences are MNHEY and SVGEGT. DNA of the CDR3: TGTGCCAGCAGTTACTCCGACGGGACAGAGGGTTCTTTCTATGGCTACACCTTC. This translates into CASSYSDGTEGSFYGYTF.

J is TRBJ1-6 and V is TRBV27, with a tentative D call TRBD1 (5 bases). The V gene's germline CDR1 is MNHEY and CDR2 SMNVEV (reference sequence). The CDR3 sequence is 14 residues long. V shed 6 bases and J shed 10 bases, with 16 bases lying between them. DNA for the CDR3: TGTGCCAGCAGGGAAGACAGTGAACTATCACCCCTCCACTTT. Translating gives CASREDSELSPLHF.

This sequence joins TRBV6-5 and TRBJ2-1; 8 bases align to TRBD2. CDR3 size: 13 residues. Germline CDR1 MNHEY, CDR2 SVGAGI. Losses at the gene ends were 5 bases for V and 7 bases for J; bases not matched to a gene: 4. CDR3 nucleotide sequence: TGTGCCAGCAGTACACTAGCGGTAAATGAGCAGTTCTTC. Translation: CASSTLAVNEQFF.

This clonotype showed up just a few times. The chain links TRBV5-1 to TRBJ2-3; TRBD2 is a possible D gene (6 bases). This CDR3 is built from 13 residues. CDR1 and CDR2 from the germline V gene are SGHRS and YFSETQ. V gave up 4 bases and J gave up 4 bases, with 10 bases separating them. CDR3 protein: CASSRGLSDTQYF. The CDR3 region has the DNA TGCGCCAGCAGCCGGGGACTTTCAGATACGCAGTATTTT. Supplemented by reference TRBV5-1 and TRBJ2-3, the full variable domain reads KAGVTQTPRYLIKTRGQQVTLSCSPISGHRSVSWYQQTPGQGLQFLFEYFSETQRNKGNFPGRFSGRQFSNSRSEMNVSTLELGDSALYLCASSRGLSDTQYFGPGTRLTVL.

The chain couples TRBV20-1 to TRBJ2-5; no firm D call. This CDR3 comprises 12 residues. Trimming shortened V by 1 base and J by 5 bases, and 8 bases separated the two germline ends. The germline CDR1 and CDR2 sequences are DFQATT and SNEGSKA (reference sequence). The CDR3 region is CSARARRETQYF. Here the CDR3 DNA reads TGCAGTGCTAGAGCCCGTAGGGAGACCCAGTACTTC.

The chain links TRBV19 to TRBJ2-3, with TRBD2 matching 7 bases. V shed 0 bases and J 0 bases; nucleotides not matched to a gene: 6. The CDR3 is made up of 17 amino acids. Germline V gene data show CDR1 as LNHDA and CDR2 as SQIVND (reference sequence). The CDR3 DNA is TGTGCCAGTAGTATAGATCACGGCGGGAGTAGCACAGATACGCAGTATTTT. Amino acid sequence: CASSIDHGGSSTDTQYF.

To note about this clonotype: Compared with germline, one end of the junction differs, possibly owing to a read error. This CDR3 is CDSNFHFDEQYF. CDR3 bases: TGTGACAGCAATTTCCATTTCGACGAGCAGTACTTC. J is TRBJ2-7 and V is TRBV6-4; D call uncertain. The length of the CDR3 is 12 residues. Germline V lookup: CDR1 MRHNA, CDR2 SNTAGT.

Only a few counts were recorded for this clonotype. The CDR3 protein is CASSLVSPGQSTDTQYF. The CDR3 DNA reads as TGCGCCAGCAGCTTGGTGTCTCCGGGACAGAGCACAGATACGCAGTATTTT. The V gene is TRBV5-1, the J gene TRBJ2-3, with 7 bases that match TRBD1. CDR1 is SGHRS, CDR2 YFSETQ, per germline. CDR3 length: 17 amino acids. J lost 0 bases, V lost 0 bases, and 7 bases had no gene match.

In its sample, this clonotype was seen a few times. The chain carries TRBV5-1 and TRBJ2-2; 11 nucleotides align to TRBD2. Germline V gene sequence: CDR1 SGHRS, CDR2 YFSETQ. Germline trimming cut 1 base from V and 5 bases from J; bases unmatched to any gene: 4. There are 16 residues in the CDR3. The CDR3 spells CASSLIPSGGTGELFF. As DNA, the CDR3 is TGCGCCAGCAGCTTGATCCCTAGCGGGGGGACCGGGGAGCTGTTTTTT.

This rearrangement joins TRBV5-1 to TRBJ1-4; no clear D gene. Germline V lookup: CDR1 SGHRS, CDR2 YFSETQ. CDR3 length equals 15 residues. V gave up 0 bases and J gave up 0 bases, with 6 bases separating them. The CDR3, as DNA: TGCGCCAGCAGCTTGGGCCATACAACTAATGAAAAACTGTTTTTT. This translates into CASSLGHTTNEKLFF.

The chain carries TRBV18 and TRBJ2-4; the D gene is possibly TRBD2 (5 bases). The CDR3 runs 16 residues. The germline gives CDR1 KGHSH, CDR2 LQKENI. Trimming removed 3 bases at V and 0 bases at J, with 12 bases between. The CDR3 loop is CASSPPGTLAKNIQYF. Here the CDR3 DNA reads TGTGCCAGCTCACCTCCGGGAACCCTAGCCAAAAACATTCAGTACTTC.

This clonotype showed up just a few times. The rearrangement joins TRBV20-1 to TRBJ1-3; 9 nucleotides match TRBD1. V dropped 5 bases and J dropped 3; count of bases not matched to a gene: 14. Per the germline V gene, CDR1 is DFQATT and CDR2 is SNEGSKA (reference sequence). The CDR3 loop spans 17 amino acids. The CDR3 sequence: CSALPSLGTGYGNTIYF. As DNA, the CDR3 is TGCAGTGCTTTACCCTCGCTTGGGACAGGGTATGGAAACACCATATATTTT.

This clonotype was counted ten times or more. This chain's CDR3 is CASSLQGAYEQYF. CDR3 nucleotide sequence: TGTGCCAGCAGCTTGCAGGGAGCCTACGAGCAGTACTTC. This chain connects TRBV5-6 to TRBJ2-7, with D perhaps matching TRBD1 or TRBD2 (5 bases each). This CDR3 has 13 amino acids. Germline V CDR1 and CDR2: SGHDT, YYEEEE. V lost 1 base to trimming and J lost 2 bases, with 7 bases between them.

The chain uses TRBV7-7 and TRBJ2-3; TRBD2 matches at 8 bases. This CDR3 region has 16 residues. V lost 2 bases, J lost 6 bases, and 10 bases stayed unmatched. CDR1 and CDR2 (germline): SSHAT, FNYEAQ (reference sequence). This CDR3 is CASSLRGGVSLDTQYF. DNA for the CDR3: TGTGCCAGCAGCTTACGGGGGGGCGTAAGTTTGGATACGCAGTATTTT.

The chain joins TRBV7-2 to TRBJ1-5, with TRBD1 as a possible D gene (5 bases). V lost 1 base, J lost 2 bases, and 9 bases lay in between. Germline assignment: CDR1 SGHTA and CDR2 FQGNSA. CDR3 size: 15 residues. The CDR3 reads CASSLVATGNQPQHF. The DNA of the CDR3 is TGTGCCAGCAGCTTAGTGGCGACAGGCAATCAGCCCCAGCATTTT.

V usage is TRBV7-3 and J usage is TRBJ1-2; tentative D call: TRBD1 (5 bases). Trimming cost V 5 bases and J 1 base, with 14 bases left between them. The CDR3 spans 15 residues. The germline V gene encodes CDR1 SGHTA and CDR2 FQGTGA. CDR3 sequence: CASSQGTEDNYGYTF. DNA of the CDR3: TGTGCCAGCAGCCAAGGGACGGAGGATAACTATGGCTACACCTTC.

This clonotype was counted between two and nine times. The V gene is TRBV18, the J gene TRBJ2-7, with TRBD1 matching 8 bases. V lost 6 bases to trimming and J lost 6 bases; unmatched junction nucleotides: 7. Per the germline V gene, CDR1 is KGHSH and CDR2 is LQKENI. The CDR3 sequence is 13 residues long. The CDR3 loop reads CASSADRASEQYV. The CDR3 DNA reads as TGTGCCAGCTCGGCGGACAGGGCATCCGAGCAGTACGTC.

This clonotype was seen only a few times. This chain links TRBV29-1 with TRBJ2-1, with D uncertain. The V gene lost 7 bases and the J gene lost 9 bases, with 13 bases spanning the gap. From germline, CDR1 is SQVTM and CDR2 ANQGSEA. The CDR3 extends over 11 amino acids. In nucleotides, the CDR3 is TGCAGCGCCATGGGTTCGGCTGAGCAGTTCTTC. Protein product: CSAMGSAEQFF.

The CDR3 DNA reads as TGTGCCAGCAGCGTACAGGGGTGGGAGGAGACCCAGTACTTC. It codes for CASSVQGWEETQYF. The chain couples TRBV7-9 to TRBJ2-5, with 7 bases identical to TRBD1. CDR3 size: 14 residues. The ends lost 5 bases at V and 5 bases at J; junction bases unmatched: 8. Germline loops: CDR1 SEHNR, CDR2 FQNEAQ (reference sequence).

This clonotype came up a few times. A much larger clone lies a single base off, so this may be a read error. The rearrangement links TRBV7-9 to TRBJ1-1; D might be TRBD1 (5 bases). This CDR3 is 15 amino acids long. Trimming stripped 4 bases from V and 5 bases from J, with 17 bases between. Germline V CDR1 and CDR2: SEHNR, FQNEAQ (reference sequence). The CDR3 bases are TGTGCCAGCAGCTCTCGGGGGTGCCGGTGGACTGAAGCTTTCTTT. Its translation: CASSSRGCRWTEAFF.

This clonotype has only a few counts. The germline gene is not matched at one end of the junction; a read error may be the cause. The chain links TRBV7-9 to TRBJ2-5; possibly TRBD1 for D (6 bases). This CDR3 is built from 14 residues. Germline V CDR1 and CDR2: SEHNR, FQNEAQ (reference sequence). CDR3 sequence reads: CASSDIRGQGTQYF. The DNA of the CDR3 is TGTGCCAGCAGCGACATTCGGGGACAAGGGACCCAGTACTTC. Supplemented by reference TRBV7-9 and TRBJ2-5, the full variable domain reads DTGVSQNPRHKITKRGQNVTFRCDPISEHNRLYWYRQTLGQGPEFLTYFQNEAQLEKSRLLSDRFSAERPKGSFSTLEIQRTEQGDSAMYLCASSDIRGQGTQYFGPGTRLLVL.

V gene TRBV20-1 combines with J gene TRBJ2-7; 10 nucleotides align to TRBD1. V lost 5 bases and J lost 7; bases outside the gene matches: 5. The CDR3 is made up of 12 amino acids. CDR1 is DFQATT and CDR2 is SNEGSKA in the germline V gene (reference sequence). The chain's CDR3 is CSAYGTGEEQYV. In DNA form, the CDR3 reads TGCAGTGCTTACGGGACAGGGGAAGAGCAGTACGTC.

This clonotype occurred a few times. This chain joins TRBV5-6 and TRBJ2-5; tentatively, D is TRBD1 (6 bases). Trimming took 3 bases from V and 5 from J, leaving 14 bases between them. The CDR3 sequence is 14 residues long. Germline V gives CDR1 SGHDT, CDR2 YYEEEE. The CDR3 DNA reads TGTGCCAGCAGCTCGACAGGAATAACGGAGACCCAGTACTTC. Its translation: CASSSTGITETQYF.

There are a few counts of this clonotype. The V and J genes are TRBV5-1 and TRBJ1-5; weak D call: TRBD1 (5 bases). This CDR3 region has 15 residues. Germline lookup yields CDR1 SGHRS and CDR2 YFSETQ. V gave up 4 bases and J gave up 3 bases, with 14 bases separating them. The CDR3, as DNA: TGCGCCAGCAGCCTAATGTCGGGGGTCAATCAGCCCCAGCATTTT. Its protein product is CASSLMSGVNQPQHF.